This T cell receptor (beta chain) emerged from a study of blood T cell repertoires in COVID-19. The data were produced by immunoSEQ multiplex PCR, yet TCRdb's version contains in-frame clones alone and is incomplete. The sample lists about 200,000 clones; around four fifths were seen once. Sequenced input: peripheral blood. The source of this sequence is a man aged 60 to 69 with COVID-19, enrolled during active disease.

In DNA form, the CDR3 reads TGTGCCAGCAGCTTCCCGGGTACCGAGCAGTACTTC. Protein product: CASSFPGTEQYF. The gene calls are TRBV5-5 and TRBJ2-7; the D is unclear. Germline V lookup: CDR1 SGHKS, CDR2 YYEKEE (reference sequence). The CDR3 covers 12 residues. Trimming shortened V by 2 bases and J by 6 bases, and 9 bases separated the two germline ends.